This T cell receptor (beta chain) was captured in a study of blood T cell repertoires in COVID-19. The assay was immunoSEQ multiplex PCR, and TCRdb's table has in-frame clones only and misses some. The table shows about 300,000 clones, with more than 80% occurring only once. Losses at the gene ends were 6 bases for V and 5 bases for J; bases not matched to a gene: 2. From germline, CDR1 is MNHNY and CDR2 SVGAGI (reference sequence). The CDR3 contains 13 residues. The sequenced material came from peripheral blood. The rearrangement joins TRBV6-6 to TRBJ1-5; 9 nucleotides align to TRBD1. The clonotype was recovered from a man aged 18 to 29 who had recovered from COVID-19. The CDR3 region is CASSRDRDQPQHF. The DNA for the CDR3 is TGTGCCAGCAGCCGGGACAGGGATCAGCCCCAGCATTTT.